What follows describes a single T cell receptor beta chain. A single base separates this from a much larger clone, so it may be a read error. As processed by the authors: Counts of nucleated cells, estimated from reference gene primer amplification, were obtained. Profiling relied on immunoSEQ multiplex PCR, and the TCRdb table lists in-frame clones only, not all of them. V and J calls and clone size are as listed in that table; D and trimming were resolved from the DNA. This sample yields a few hundred thousand clones, of which about nine tenths are seen a single time; around 4.5% belongs to the top ten. The data derive from a study of blood T cell repertoires in COVID-19. On the study more broadly: In each case, the material was cDNA or gDNA derived from T cells, B-cell-depleted T cells, or PBMCs.

V was trimmed by 4 bases and J by 3 bases, leaving 4 bases between them. The CDR3 has 11 residues. Germline CDR1 and CDR2: MNHEY and SMNVEV (reference sequence). The chain combines TRBV27 with TRBJ2-7; the D is unclear. The source of this sequence is a man aged 50-60 years with acute or convalescent COVID-19. The sample was peripheral blood. The CDR3 is CASSYGYEQYF. As DNA, the CDR3 is TGTGCCAGCAGTTACGGCTACGAGCAGTACTTC.